The 27 T cell receptor beta chains reported below all come from one sample, sequenced in a study of shared clonotypes between healthy human individuals (dated by TCRdb to the early 2020s). Receptors were amplified or captured by the immunoSEQ multiplex PCR assay. TCRdb retrieved this table from immuneACCESS and kept in-frame rearrangements only. Not all clones are present; in checked studies, unresolved V genes account for under half, and no reason is known for the remainder. Across this sample there are about a million clones, with 70% to 80% seen only once. Of the sample, 0.7% to 0.95% falls within the top ten clones. Sequences were obtained from memory CD4+ T cells from PBMCs. The cell subset or site tag for this specimen amounts to: CD45RA-negative fraction. All receptors derive from a man between 18 and 35 years old in good health. Some clones in this sample may be carry-over from other donors' samples.

This rearrangement joins TRBV29-1 to TRBJ2-7, with 11 bases fitting TRBD2. Trimming removed 6 bases from V and 2 bases from J; junction bases left unmatched: 18. This CDR3 comprises 18 residues. The germline V gene has CDR1 SQVTM and CDR2 ANQGSEA. The CDR3 region is CSVAGTSGSIFGAYEQYF. CDR3 in DNA: TGCAGCGTAGCCGGTACTAGCGGGAGTATTTTCGGGGCCTACGAGCAGTACTTC.

This clone has just one count. The rearrangement joins TRBV5-1 to TRBJ2-7; TRBD2 matches 7 bases. Germline assignment: CDR1 SGHRS and CDR2 YFSETQ. V shed 5 bases and J 0 bases; nucleotides not matched to a gene: 8. This CDR3 spans 15 amino acids. DNA of the CDR3: TGCGCCAGCAGAAGGGACTACCAGAGCTCCTACGAGCAGTACTTC. It is translated as CASRRDYQSSYEQYF.

This chain links TRBV6-5 with TRBJ1-5; no reliable D call. CDR1 and CDR2 (germline): MNHEY, SVGAGI. Trimming left V 6 bases short and J 3 bases short, with 15 bases between. The CDR3 runs 15 residues. CDR3 bases: TGTGCCAGCAGGATGGGGTCGTCGATCAATCAGCCCCAGCATTTT. This encodes CASRMGSSINQPQHF.

The rearrangement links TRBV5-1 to TRBJ1-2; no reliable D call. V was cut by 7 bases and J by 8 bases, with 15 bases left in between. The germline V gene encodes CDR1 SGHRS and CDR2 YFSETQ. This CDR3 spans 12 amino acids. The CDR3 here is CASGDGDGGYTF. Here the CDR3 DNA reads TGCGCCAGCGGAGATGGGGATGGCGGCTACACCTTC.

The chain links TRBV5-1 to TRBJ2-5; 8 bases align to TRBD1. The CDR3 spans 17 residues. V trimming: 0 bases; J trimming: 0 bases; junction bases outside the gene matches: 7. Germline values: CDR1 SGHRS, CDR2 YFSETQ. The CDR3 protein is CASSLAAGQANQETQYF. Written as DNA, the CDR3 is TGCGCCAGCAGCTTGGCCGCGGGACAGGCAAACCAAGAGACCCAGTACTTC.

The V call is TRBV6-1, the J call TRBJ2-4, with 7 positions matching TRBD2. This CDR3 contains 16 residues. CDR1 is MNHNS and CDR2 is SASEGT in the germline V gene. The trim removed 4 bases at V and 1 base at J, leaving 7 bases unmatched. The CDR3 DNA is TGTGCCAGCAGTGGGTTAGCGGGTGGGGCCAAAAACATTCAGTACTTC. It yields the protein CASSGLAGGAKNIQYF.

The rearrangement joins TRBV5-1 to TRBJ2-3; perhaps TRBD2 as D (6 bases). From germline, CDR1 is SGHRS and CDR2 YFSETQ. CDR3 length: 15 amino acids. Trimming shortened V by 6 bases and J by 8 bases, and 22 bases separated the two germline ends. DNA of the CDR3: TGCGCCAGCACCTTACTAGCTATATCCGCCTCTACGCAGTATTTT. Translation gives CASTLLAISASTQYF.

A few counts support this clone. The chain has TRBV6-6 and TRBJ1-4; D gene ambiguous. The germline V and J ends were trimmed by 2 bases and 1 base, with 5 bases remaining between them. The CDR3 is 14 residues long. Germline V gives CDR1 MNHNY, CDR2 SVGAGI (reference sequence). The CDR3 coding sequence is TGTGCCAGCAGTTACCCCGAAACTAATGAAAAACTGTTTTTT. This gives the protein CASSYPETNEKLFF.

The chain employs TRBV2 and TRBJ2-3; 10 nucleotides align to TRBD2. Germline-derived CDR1 and CDR2 are SNHLY and FYNNEI. The V and J ends lost 2 bases and 6 bases, in that order; junction bases with no gene match: 17. The CDR3 is 19 residues long. As DNA, the CDR3 is TGTGCCAGCAGTGAATCCGGTCTAGCGGGAGTTCCCTGGGGGGATACGCAGTATTTT. Protein sequence: CASSESGLAGVPWGDTQYF.

V usage is TRBV5-6 and J usage is TRBJ2-7, with 10 positions matching TRBD2. V gave up 3 bases and J gave up 0 bases; unmatched junction bases: 6. This CDR3 spans 16 amino acids. Germline CDR1 reads SGHDT; CDR2 reads YYEEEE. CDR3 residues: CASSWKTSGRSYEQYF. The CDR3 nucleotides read TGTGCCAGCAGCTGGAAGACTAGCGGGCGCTCCTACGAGCAGTACTTC.

The V call is TRBV11-2, the J call TRBJ2-1, with 7 bases that match TRBD2. The CDR3 covers 17 residues. CDR1 and CDR2 (germline): SGHAT, FQNNGV. The V and J ends lost 1 base and 0 bases, in that order; junction bases with no gene match: 6. CDR3 DNA sequence: TGTGCCAGCAGCTTAGGCGGGAGTAAAAGCTCCTACAATGAGCAGTTCTTC. Encoded protein: CASSLGGSKSSYNEQFF. The full variable domain, completed using reference TRBV11-2 and TRBJ2-1, is EAGVAQSPRYKIIEKRQSVAFWCNPISGHATLYWYQQILGQGPKLLIQFQNNGVVDDSQLPKDRFSAERLKGVDSTLKIQPAKLEDSAVYLCASSLGGSKSSYNEQFFGPGTRLTVL.

The rearrangement links TRBV28 to TRBJ2-7; TRBD1 matches at 7 bases. The CDR3 has 12 residues. V trimming: 8 bases; J trimming: 5 bases; junction bases outside the gene matches: 6. Germline loops: CDR1 MDHEN, CDR2 SYDVKM. The CDR3 loop reads CASVGDRDEQYF. The CDR3 DNA reads as TGTGCCAGCGTAGGCGACAGGGACGAGCAGTACTTC. The variable domain in full, with the rest retrieved from reference TRBV28 and TRBJ2-7, is DVKVTQSSRYLVKRTGEKVFLECVQDMDHENMFWYRQDPGLGLRLIYFSYDVKMKEKGDIPEGYSVSREKKERFSLILESASTNQTSMYLCASVGDRDEQYFGPGTRLTVT.

The rearrangement uses TRBV5-8 and TRBJ1-5; D is unresolved. Trimming took off 0 bases at V and 2 bases at J, with 3 bases between the two ends. The CDR3 extends over 13 amino acids. Germline-derived CDR1 and CDR2 are SGHTS and YDEGEE. CDR3 amino acids: CASSLVGNQPQHF. The CDR3 bases are TGTGCCAGCAGCTTGGTGGGCAATCAGCCCCAGCATTTT.

The gene calls are TRBV6-5 and TRBJ1-1; a possible D gene is TRBD1 (6 bases). CDR3 size: 13 residues. From germline, CDR1 is MNHEY and CDR2 SVGAGI. Trimming took 4 bases from V and 10 from J, leaving 16 bases between them. CDR3 sequence: CASSLRGSEGAFF. DNA for the CDR3: TGTGCCAGCAGTTTAAGGGGGTCAGAAGGAGCTTTCTTT.

This clone was counted a few times. The V and J genes are TRBV9 and TRBJ2-6; 7 bases fit TRBD2. J lost 2 bases, V lost 3 bases, and 2 bases had no gene match. CDR1 and CDR2 (germline): SGDLS, YYNGEE. The CDR3 is made up of 15 amino acids. The CDR3: CASSAGLAGANVLTF. CDR3 bases: TGTGCCAGCAGCGCTGGACTAGCTGGGGCCAACGTCCTGACTTTC.

This clone was recorded once. The V gene is TRBV6-5, the J gene TRBJ2-7; tentatively, D is TRBD2 (5 bases). The V gene's germline CDR1 is MNHEY and CDR2 SVGAGI. This CDR3 has 12 amino acids. V lost 5 bases and J 0 bases, leaving 5 bases between the germline ends. The CDR3 loop reads CASSRGSYEQYF. The DNA of the CDR3 is TGTGCCAGCAGTCGGGGCTCCTACGAGCAGTACTTC.

This chain links TRBV18 with TRBJ2-7; the D gene could be TRBD1 or TRBD2 (5 bases each). CDR1 and CDR2 from the germline V gene are KGHSH and LQKENI. The CDR3 has 13 residues. The V end lost 3 bases, the J end lost 6 bases, and 12 bases lay between the germline ends. Written as DNA, the CDR3 is TGTGCCAGCTCACCGCACCGGGACGCCGAGCAGTACTTC. This sequence encodes CASSPHRDAEQYF.

This clone was seen a handful of times. This chain uses TRBV30 with TRBJ1-1, with D perhaps matching TRBD1 (5 bases). The CDR3 consists of 16 residues. Trimming removed 0 bases from V and 0 bases from J, with 14 bases in between. CDR1 and CDR2 (germline): GTSNPN, SVGIG (reference sequence). The CDR3 reads CAWSVRAGSMNTEAFF. The CDR3 region has the DNA TGTGCCTGGAGTGTACGGGCAGGGTCGATGAACACTGAAGCTTTCTTT. Variable domain in full (rest from reference TRBV30 and TRBJ1-1): SQTIHQWPATLVQPVGSPLSLECTVEGTSNPNLYWYRQAAGRGLQLLFYSVGIGQISSEVPQNLSASRPQDRQFILSSKKLLLSDSGFYLCAWSVRAGSMNTEAFFGQGTRLTVV.

This clone was observed a handful of times. The rearrangement joins TRBV11-2 to TRBJ1-2; D possibly corresponds to TRBD1 (5 bases). Germline V gene sequence: CDR1 SGHAT, CDR2 FQNNGV. Trimming left V 5 bases short and J 6 bases short, with 16 bases between. The CDR3 runs 14 residues. The CDR3 DNA is TGTGCCAGCAGCACCTATCGCGGGACCCATGGCTACACCTTC. Translated: CASSTYRGTHGYTF.

CDR3 DNA: TGTGCCTGGAGTGTCCGAGGGGGCCTTGAAAAACTGTTTTTT. It translates to CAWSVRGGLEKLFF. V and J are TRBV30 and TRBJ1-4; TRBD1 matches 7 bases. The V gene end was trimmed by 0 bases and the J gene end by 7 bases; junction bases not matched to a gene: 5. CDR3 length equals 14 residues. Germline V gene sequence: CDR1 GTSNPN, CDR2 SVGIG (reference sequence).

The V call is TRBV4-1, the J call TRBJ1-5; a weak D match, TRBD1 (5 bases). The CDR3 totals 15 residues. CDR1 and CDR2 (germline): MGHRA, YSYEKL. V dropped 4 bases and J dropped 7 bases, with 17 bases sitting between them. The CDR3 sequence is CASSPQGNVRQPQHF. CDR3 nucleotide sequence: TGCGCCAGCAGCCCTCAGGGTAACGTGAGGCAGCCCCAGCATTTT.

CDR3 DNA sequence: TGTGCCACCAGCCCACGGAAAGGGGAACAGCCCCAGCATTTT. It specifies CATSPRKGEQPQHF. The genes are TRBV15 and TRBJ1-5; weak D call: TRBD1 (5 bases). Germline V lookup: CDR1 LNHNV, CDR2 YYDKDF (reference sequence). The CDR3 sequence is 14 residues long. The V end was cut by 5 bases, the J end by 7 bases, with 15 bases between.

This chain links TRBV4-1 with TRBJ1-5; D is perhaps TRBD1 (6 bases). The CDR3 extends over 21 amino acids. V was pared by 3 bases and J by 2 bases, with 29 bases between. Germline V gene data show CDR1 as MGHRA and CDR2 as YSYEKL. CDR3 residues: CASSHSIGGARLSGGNQPQHF. In DNA form, the CDR3 reads TGCGCCAGCAGCCACAGTATTGGGGGGGCTCGTTTGTCTGGTGGCAATCAGCCCCAGCATTTT.

This chain joins TRBV18 and TRBJ2-6; unclear D gene. The CDR3 loop spans 19 amino acids. V lost 2 bases and J 0 bases, leaving 17 bases between the germline ends. Germline V gives CDR1 KGHSH, CDR2 LQKENI. The CDR3 here is CASSPGTSSTISGANVLTF. In DNA form, the CDR3 reads TGTGCCAGCTCACCAGGTACATCCTCCACCATCTCTGGGGCCAACGTCCTGACTTTC.

The chain links TRBV14 to TRBJ1-2, with D possibly TRBD1 on 5 matching bases. The ends were cut back, 9 bases at V and 4 bases at J, with 12 bases in the middle. Germline CDR1 SGHDN, CDR2 FVKESK. This CDR3 spans 12 amino acids. Here the CDR3 reads CARGQGSYGYTF. Here the CDR3 DNA reads TGTGCCAGAGGGCAGGGCTCCTATGGCTACACCTTC.

Concerning this clone itself: Different DNA sequences within this sample yield the same CDR3. The chain is built from TRBV20-1 and TRBJ2-7; D gene ambiguous. Trimming took 1 base from V and 0 from J, leaving 1 base between them. The CDR3 contains 11 residues. The germline V gene encodes CDR1 DFQATT and CDR2 SNEGSKA (reference sequence). The CDR3 DNA reads as TGCAGTGCTAGAGCCTCCTACGAGCAGTACTTC. Translation: CSARASYEQYF.

The chain is built from TRBV12-2 and TRBJ2-7. TRBV12-2 is a listed pseudogene. The CDR3 is made up of 15 amino acids. CDR3 bases: TGTGCAAGTCGCTTTCGAAAGGGACCGAAAGGGGAGCAGTACTTC. Residues: CASRFRKGPKGEQYF.